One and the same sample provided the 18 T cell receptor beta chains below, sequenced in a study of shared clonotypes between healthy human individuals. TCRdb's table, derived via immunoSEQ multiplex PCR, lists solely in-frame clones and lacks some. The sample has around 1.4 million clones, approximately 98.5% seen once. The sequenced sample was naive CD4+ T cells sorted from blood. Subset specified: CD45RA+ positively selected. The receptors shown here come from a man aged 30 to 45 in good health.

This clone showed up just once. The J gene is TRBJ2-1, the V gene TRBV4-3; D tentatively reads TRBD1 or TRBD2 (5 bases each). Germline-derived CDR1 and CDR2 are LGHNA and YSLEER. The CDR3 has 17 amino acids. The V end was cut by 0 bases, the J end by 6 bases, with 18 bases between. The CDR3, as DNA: TGCGCCAGCAGCCAAGATTTCGCGGCCTTTGGGGGCAATGAGCAGTTCTTC. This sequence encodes CASSQDFAAFGGNEQFF.

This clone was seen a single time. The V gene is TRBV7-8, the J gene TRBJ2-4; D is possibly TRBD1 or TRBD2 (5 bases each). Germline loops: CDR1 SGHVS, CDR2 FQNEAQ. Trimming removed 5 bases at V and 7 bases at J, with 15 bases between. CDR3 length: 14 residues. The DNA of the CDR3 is TGTGCCAGCAGCCAGCCAGGGTGGGGGAACATTCAGTACTTC. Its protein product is CASSQPGWGNIQYF.

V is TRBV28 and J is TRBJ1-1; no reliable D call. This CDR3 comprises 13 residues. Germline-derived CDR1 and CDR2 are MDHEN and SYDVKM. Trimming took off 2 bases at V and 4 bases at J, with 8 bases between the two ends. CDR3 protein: CASSLQGTTEAFF. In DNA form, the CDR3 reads TGTGCCAGCAGTTTACAAGGTACCACTGAAGCTTTCTTT.

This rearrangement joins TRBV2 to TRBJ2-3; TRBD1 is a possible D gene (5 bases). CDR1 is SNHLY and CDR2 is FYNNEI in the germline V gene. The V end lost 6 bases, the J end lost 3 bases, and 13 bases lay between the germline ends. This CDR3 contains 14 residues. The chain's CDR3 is CASSRYPGTDTQYF. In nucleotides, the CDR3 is TGTGCCAGCAGCCGGTACCCAGGGACAGATACGCAGTATTTT.

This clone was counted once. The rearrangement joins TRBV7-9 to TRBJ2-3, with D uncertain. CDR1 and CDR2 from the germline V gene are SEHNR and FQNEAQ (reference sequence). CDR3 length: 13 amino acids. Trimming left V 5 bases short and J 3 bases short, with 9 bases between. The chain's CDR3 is CASSPVATDTQYF. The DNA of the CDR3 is TGTGCCAGCAGCCCGGTGGCAACAGATACGCAGTATTTT.

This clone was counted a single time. The CDR3 is CASSQYLGSGDQETQYF. Here the CDR3 DNA reads TGTGCCAGCAGCCAATACCTGGGTAGCGGGGACCAAGAGACCCAGTACTTC. This chain uses TRBV4-2 with TRBJ2-5, with 8 bases aligning to TRBD2. V dropped 2 bases and J dropped 0; count of bases not matched to a gene: 8. There are 17 residues in the CDR3. Germline CDR1 is LGHNA and CDR2 is YNFKEQ.

The CDR3 loop is CASRLQGDTEAFF. The CDR3 bases are TGTGCCAGCAGGTTACAGGGAGACACTGAAGCTTTCTTT. This sequence joins TRBV6-1 and TRBJ1-1; D is perhaps TRBD1 (6 bases). The CDR3 length is 13 residues. With 6 bases removed from V and 3 bases from J, the gap between germline ends came to 11 bases. CDR1 and CDR2 (germline): MNHNS, SASEGT.

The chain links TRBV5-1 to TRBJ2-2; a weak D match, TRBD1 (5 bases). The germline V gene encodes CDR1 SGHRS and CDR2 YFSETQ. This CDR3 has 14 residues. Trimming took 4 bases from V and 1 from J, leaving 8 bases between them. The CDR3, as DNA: TGCGCCAGCAGCATAGGACAGAACACCGGGGAGCTGTTTTTT. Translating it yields CASSIGQNTGELFF.

CDR3 protein: CAINDLGNNEQFF. Written as DNA, the CDR3 is TGTGCCATTAACGATTTGGGAAACAATGAGCAGTTCTTC. J is TRBJ2-1 and V is TRBV5-4; D ambiguous. Deletions cut 9 bases from V and 5 bases from J, with 15 bases between. CDR1 and CDR2 (germline): SGHNT, YYREEE (reference sequence). The CDR3 has 13 residues.

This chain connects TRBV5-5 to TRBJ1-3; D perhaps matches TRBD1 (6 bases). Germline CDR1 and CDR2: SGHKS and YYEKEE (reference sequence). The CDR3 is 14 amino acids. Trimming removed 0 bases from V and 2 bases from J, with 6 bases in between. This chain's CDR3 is CASSLDRAGNTIYF. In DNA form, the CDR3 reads TGTGCCAGCAGCTTGGACAGGGCTGGAAACACCATATATTTT.

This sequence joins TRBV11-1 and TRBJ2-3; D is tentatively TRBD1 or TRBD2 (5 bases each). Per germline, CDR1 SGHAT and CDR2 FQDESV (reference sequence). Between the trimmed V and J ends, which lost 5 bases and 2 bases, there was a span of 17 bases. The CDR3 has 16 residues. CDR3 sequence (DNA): TGTGCCAGCAGCCACCTCCGGGACCTAATCACAGATACGCAGTATTTT. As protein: CASSHLRDLITDTQYF. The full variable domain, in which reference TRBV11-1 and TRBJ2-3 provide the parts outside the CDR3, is EAEVAQSPRYKITEKSQAVAFWCDPISGHATLYWYRQILGQGPELLVQFQDESVVDDSQLPKDRFSAERLKGVDSTLKIQPAELGDSAMYLCASSHLRDLITDTQYFGPGTRLTVL.

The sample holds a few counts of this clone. In DNA, the CDR3 is TGCGCCAGCATGAACCAAGCGGGAGGGGCAGATACGCAGTATTTT. Translated: CASMNQAGGADTQYF. The rearrangement uses TRBV5-1 and TRBJ2-3; 10 bases map to TRBD2. From germline, CDR1 is SGHRS and CDR2 YFSETQ. V trimming: 6 bases; J trimming: 4 bases; junction bases outside the gene matches: 8. The length of the CDR3 is 15 residues.

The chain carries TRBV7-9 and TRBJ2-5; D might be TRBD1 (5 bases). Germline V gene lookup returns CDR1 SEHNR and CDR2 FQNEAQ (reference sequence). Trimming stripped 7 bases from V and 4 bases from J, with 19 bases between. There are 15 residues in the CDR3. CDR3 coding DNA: TGTGCCAGCACGAATCGTGCGACAGAACCAGAGACCCAGTACTTC. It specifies CASTNRATEPETQYF.

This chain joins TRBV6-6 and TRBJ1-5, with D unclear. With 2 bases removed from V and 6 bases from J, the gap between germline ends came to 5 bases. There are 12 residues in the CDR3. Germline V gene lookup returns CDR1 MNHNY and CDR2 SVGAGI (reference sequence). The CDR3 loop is CASSYMGQPQHF. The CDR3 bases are TGTGCCAGCAGTTACATGGGTCAGCCCCAGCATTTT.

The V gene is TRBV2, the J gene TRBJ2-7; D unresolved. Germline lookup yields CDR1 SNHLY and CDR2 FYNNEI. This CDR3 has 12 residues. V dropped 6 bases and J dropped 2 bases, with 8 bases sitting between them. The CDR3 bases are TGTGCCAGCAGAATTTCCACCTACGAGCAGTACTTC. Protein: CASRISTYEQYF.

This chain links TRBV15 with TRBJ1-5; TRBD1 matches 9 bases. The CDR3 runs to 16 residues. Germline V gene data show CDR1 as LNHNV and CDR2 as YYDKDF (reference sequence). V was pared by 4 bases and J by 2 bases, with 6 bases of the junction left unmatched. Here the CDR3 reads CATSIPQGAGNQPQHF. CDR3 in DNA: TGTGCCACCAGCATCCCACAGGGGGCTGGCAATCAGCCCCAGCATTTT.

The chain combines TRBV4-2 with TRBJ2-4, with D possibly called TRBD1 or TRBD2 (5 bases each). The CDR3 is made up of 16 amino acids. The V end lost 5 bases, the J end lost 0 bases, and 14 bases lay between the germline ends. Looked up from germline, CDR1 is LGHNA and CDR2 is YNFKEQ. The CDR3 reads CASSEQGGLAKNIQYF. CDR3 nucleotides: TGTGCCAGCAGCGAGCAGGGTGGACTAGCCAAAAACATTCAGTACTTC.

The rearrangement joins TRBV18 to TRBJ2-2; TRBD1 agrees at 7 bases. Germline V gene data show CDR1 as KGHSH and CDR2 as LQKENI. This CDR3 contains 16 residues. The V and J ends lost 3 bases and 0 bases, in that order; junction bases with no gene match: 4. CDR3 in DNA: TGTGCCAGCTCACCGGGACAGATCACGAACACCGGGGAGCTGTTTTTT. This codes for CASSPGQITNTGELFF.